This T cell receptor beta chain derives from a study of shared clonotypes between healthy human individuals (dated by TCRdb to about 2020). Regarding the research as a whole: A couple of women and three men aged 18 to 49 years were included in the cohort. The study deeply sequenced blood TCR repertoires of five healthy adults to estimate repertoire size and the extent of clonotype sharing between individuals. Per donor, three plates each were used for CD4 naive and CD4 memory, two for CD8 naive, and one for CD8 memory. Each donor's leukapheresis produced roughly between about 0.8 and 10 billion PBMCs. Libraries were prepared and TCR repertoires were sequenced by different laboratories using diverse techniques, in order to increase sequencing depth and limit assay-specific biases.

The donors were healthy, HIV-negative adults who had no recently reported acute infections or vaccinations. All donors were Caucasian adults living in Nashville, Tennessee, USA. CD4+ T cells were enriched by magnetic negative selection, after which naive cells were positively selected on CD45RA and the negative fraction was taken as the memory subset. Blood was obtained by leukapheresis, after which PBMCs were separated by Ficoll-Histopaque density gradient centrifugation and cryopreserved in liquid nitrogen vapor phase. Analytical flow cytometry was used to check the purity and quantity of every magnetically sorted T cell population. From each sorted fraction, genomic DNA was isolated and quantified by UV absorbance on a Nanodrop 2000c. CDR1 MGHRA and CDR2 YSYEKL were looked up in the germline V gene. The CDR3 covers 15 residues, taking in both the cysteine and the phenylalanine. Only the CDR3 part of the read is kept: 45 bases, read in frame from the first base. Trimming takes 3 bases from V and 2 bases from J, and the germline ends sit 11 bases apart.

The full study reports these points: Larger estimated clonotype richness was generally found for naive subsets than for memory subsets. Pairwise subsampling led to the expectation that sequencing depth would affect the degree of clonotype sharing among donors. Only blood was sampled, and tissue TCR repertoires likely differ from those in blood. Rarefaction of sorted-subset datasets indicated incomplete sequencing despite the large sequencing depth. Compared with non-shared clonotypes, the clonotypes found in all four sorted-subset donors had higher generation probabilities. When several donors were compared, the shared fraction of clonotypes was approximately 5% for naive CD4, approximately 3.3% for naive CD8, roughly 2.3% for memory CD4, and under 0.5% for memory CD8. The small number of donors limited the genetic and exposure-history diversity represented.

This clone was seen just once. Its antigen remains undetermined. Base qualities are not recorded, but no much larger clone differs from it by a single base. Using the deep immunoSEQ assay, multiplex PCR amplified TCR CDR3 regions from genomic DNA. Extracted genomic DNA from each cell subset was spread evenly across all wells of several immunoSEQ 96-well plates, with each plate serving as a replicate. For sorted subsets, about 210 ng of genomic DNA, equivalent to 25,000 to 30,000 T cell genomes, went into each replicate PCR. The purified libraries were quantified using a Qubit 3.0 fluorometer, sized with a Bioanalyzer 2100, and then quantified again using the KAPA Library Quantification kit. Every immunoSEQ 96-well plate was sequenced on a separate single-read 150-cycle Illumina NextSeq 550 flow cell. The authors processed their data as follows. The immunoSEQ output contained only junctional sequences without quality scores, so filtering could not match that applied to full-length reads. To assign V/J genes and CDR3, sequences were annotated using PyIR, a Python wrapper for IgBLAST v1.9, with IMGT germline references. Reads were filtered out if the reads had weak V/J assignments (E-value above 1e-6), no CDR3, stop codons, out-of-frame junctions, or ambiguous translated residues. V3J clonotypes were defined as sequences sharing the same inferred V gene, J gene, and CDR3 amino acid sequence. Percentage overlap between repertoires was computed as shared unique clonotypes divided by the size of the smaller repertoire. Three approaches were used to assess repertoire richness: RTK rarefaction, the Chao1 estimator, and Recon v2.1 estimates of unobserved clonotypes. For all TCRbeta clonotypes obtained by the gDNA method from four donors, generation probabilities were computed with OLGA. TCRdb took over this immuneACCESS table, retaining in-frame rearrangements with V and J assigned. Such tables are incomplete; in checked studies, under half of the missing clones stem from an unresolved V gene, and the remainder is unexplained. V, J and clone size are those of that table, while D and trimming were read from the DNA. The sample yields 650,000 to 800,000 clones; approximately 77% were counted once. The ten largest make up less than 2% of the sample.

The sample comprised memory CD4+ T cells sorted from blood. This specimen's cell subset or site label, interpreted: CD45RA-negative fraction. The sequence joins TRBV4-1 to TRBJ2-1, with TRBD2 as a weak D call on 5 bases. The origin of this receptor is a woman aged 30 to 39 in good health. CDR3 protein: CASSQVAFTYNEQFF. Read as DNA, the sequence is TGCGCCAGCAGCCAGGTAGCGTTCACCTACAATGAGCAGTTCTTC.